This entry lists 20 T cell receptor beta chains sequenced from one sample in a study of T-cell memory formation after mild COVID-19. TCRdb re-analysed the 5' RACE reads in MiXCR, keeping a single row per CDR3 protein. The table has some 300,000 distinct CDR3 sequences, 20% to 25% seen once; the top ten hold over 20%. The sequenced sample consisted of PBMCs or a T cell subset sorted from them (not recorded which). These receptors came from a man between 18 and 29 years old who had mild COVID-19 (a few samples of this study predate the infection). Cell type and time point are not known.

The table lists this clonotype with a few counts. The V gene is TRBV7-8, the J gene TRBJ2-7, with D unresolved. The CDR3 covers 15 residues. Germline loops: CDR1 SGHVS, CDR2 FQNEAQ. V gave up 5 bases and J gave up 1 base, with 15 bases separating them. CDR3 coding DNA: TGTGCCAGCAGCCTTTATCAGGCTAGGTCCTACGAGCAGTACGTC. Amino acid sequence: CASSLYQARSYEQYV.

This clonotype was seen ten or more times. The chain couples TRBV5-1 to TRBJ1-1, with a possible D match to TRBD1 (5 bases). The CDR3 extends over 12 amino acids. Trimming cost V 2 bases and J 3 bases, with 5 bases left between them. The germline CDR1 and CDR2 sequences are SGHRS and YFSETQ. The CDR3 sequence: CASSFRDTEAFF. The CDR3 DNA is TGCGCCAGCAGCTTCAGGGACACTGAAGCTTTCTTT. Supplemented by reference TRBV5-1 and TRBJ1-1, the full variable domain reads KAGVTQTPRYLIKTRGQQVTLSCSPISGHRSVSWYQQTPGQGLQFLFEYFSETQRNKGNFPGRFSGRQFSNSRSEMNVSTLELGDSALYLCASSFRDTEAFFGQGTRLTVV.

V gene TRBV7-2 combines with J gene TRBJ2-1; D possibly corresponds to TRBD2 (5 bases). The V gene's germline CDR1 is SGHTA and CDR2 FQGNSA. V lost 0 bases, J lost 13 bases, and 10 bases lay in between. The CDR3 covers 12 residues. The CDR3, as DNA: TGTGCCAGCAGCTTAGCCTCGGGAACTCAGTTCTTC. This encodes CASSLASGTQFF.

The J gene is TRBJ1-1, the V gene TRBV20-1, with TRBD1 identical over 8 bases. This CDR3 has 14 residues. In germline, CDR1 is DFQATT, CDR2 SNEGSKA (reference sequence). With 5 bases clipped from V and 1 base from J, the junction kept 6 bases outside the gene matches. This CDR3 reads CSAAGGLRNTEAFF. DNA of the CDR3: TGCAGTGCTGCAGGGGGCCTGAGGAACACTGAAGCTTTCTTT.

The chain is built from TRBV29-1 and TRBJ1-2; weak D call: TRBD1 (6 bases). This CDR3 spans 13 amino acids. V was trimmed by 2 bases and J by 5 bases, leaving 12 bases between them. The germline gives CDR1 SQVTM, CDR2 ANQGSEA. The CDR3 reads CSVEQGIRYGYTF. Here the CDR3 DNA reads TGCAGCGTTGAACAGGGGATTCGGTATGGCTACACCTTC.

This clonotype was counted at least ten times. The rearrangement links TRBV12-3 or TRBV12-4 to TRBJ2-3; possible D gene TRBD1, 6 bases. This CDR3 contains 15 residues. The ends were cut back, 4 bases at V and 3 bases at J, with 14 bases in the middle. The CDR3 nucleotides are TGTGCCAGCAGTTACCGGGTTCAGGGGACAGATACGCAGTATTTT. Translated: CASSYRVQGTDTQYF.

This clonotype was observed a few times. This sequence joins TRBV12-3 or TRBV12-4 and TRBJ1-5; a possible D gene is TRBD1 (5 bases). Trimming took 7 bases from V and 0 from J, leaving 10 bases between them. The CDR3 is 14 residues long. The CDR3, as DNA: TGTGCCAGCACCGGTGGGACTAGCAATCAGCCCCAGCATTTT. Protein: CASTGGTSNQPQHF.

This clonotype has only a few counts. V is TRBV3-1 and J is TRBJ1-6; 10 bases are shared with TRBD1. This CDR3 contains 13 residues. Germline trimming cut 3 bases from V and 11 bases from J; bases unmatched to any gene: 1. Per the germline V gene, CDR1 is LGHDT and CDR2 is YNNKEL (reference sequence). The CDR3: CASSQTGGTPLHF. The DNA of the CDR3 is TGTGCCAGCAGCCAGACAGGGGGCACACCCCTCCACTTT.

This clonotype turned up a few times. The V gene is TRBV5-6, the J gene TRBJ1-2; possibly TRBD1 for D (5 bases). The germline gives CDR1 SGHDT, CDR2 YYEEEE. This CDR3 is 15 amino acids long. V was trimmed by 3 bases and J by 1 base, leaving 13 bases between them. This chain's CDR3 is CASSSTGQVNYGYTF. In nucleotides, the CDR3 is TGTGCCAGCAGCTCTACAGGCCAAGTTAACTATGGCTACACCTTC.

V and J are TRBV5-5 and TRBJ2-3, with D uncertain. The V end lost 4 bases, the J end lost 2 bases, and 17 bases lay between the germline ends. The CDR3 sequence is 16 residues long. Germline V CDR1 and CDR2: SGHKS, YYEKEE (reference sequence). The CDR3 here is CASSVTYLGFTDTQYF. The CDR3 DNA reads TGTGCCAGCAGCGTGACTTACCTAGGGTTCACAGATACGCAGTATTTT. The whole variable domain, remainder taken from reference TRBV5-5 and TRBJ2-3, is DAGVTQSPTHLIKTRGQQVTLRCSPISGHKSVSWYQQVLGQGPQFIFQYYEKEERGRGNFPDRFSARQFPNYSSELNVNALLLGDSALYLCASSVTYLGFTDTQYFGPGTRLTVL.

This sequence joins TRBV4-1 and TRBJ2-1; TRBD1 aligns across 11 bases. The CDR3 length is 16 residues. The trim removed 2 bases at V and 8 bases at J, leaving 8 bases unmatched. Germline CDR1 and CDR2: MGHRA and YSYEKL. CDR3 nucleotides: TGCGCCAGCAGCCAATACGAGGACAGGGGGCAGGATGAGCAGTTCTTC. Its translation is CASSQYEDRGQDEQFF.

This rearrangement joins TRBV4-1 to TRBJ1-1; D might be TRBD1 (5 bases). CDR1 is MGHRA, CDR2 YSYEKL, per germline. This CDR3 is built from 13 residues. Trimming shortened V by 0 bases and J by 11 bases, and 13 bases separated the two germline ends. CDR3 amino acids: CASSQDAWGEAFF. The CDR3 coding sequence is TGCGCCAGCAGCCAAGATGCATGGGGGGAGGCTTTCTTT.

The rearrangement uses TRBV12-3 or TRBV12-4 and TRBJ2-1; TRBD1 is a possible D gene (5 bases). V was pared by 2 bases and J by 0 bases, with 11 bases between. The CDR3 is made up of 16 amino acids. CDR3 protein: CASSLRGTISYNEQFF. The CDR3 DNA reads TGTGCCAGCAGTTTAAGGGGCACCATCTCCTACAATGAGCAGTTCTTC.

This clonotype was observed a few times. The chain has TRBV6-5 and TRBJ2-3; TRBD1 or TRBD2 may be the D gene (6 bases each). The CDR3 length is 14 residues. The V gene lost 2 bases and the J gene lost 8 bases, with 14 bases spanning the gap. Germline V CDR1 and CDR2: MNHEY, SVGAGI. The DNA of the CDR3 is TGTGCCAGCAGTTACGGGGGGCCCGGGGGTACGCAGTATTTT. Translating it yields CASSYGGPGGTQYF.

The rearrangement joins TRBV5-5 to TRBJ2-5; 10 nucleotides match TRBD1. V lost 3 bases, J lost 5 bases, and 13 bases stayed unmatched. Germline-derived CDR1 and CDR2 are SGHKS and YYEKEE (reference sequence). The CDR3 runs 17 residues. For the CDR3, the DNA is TGTGCCAGCAGCTGGGTCTCCGGGACAGGGGCGGGGGAGACCCAGTACTTC. Translation: CASSWVSGTGAGETQYF.

V is TRBV7-3 and J is TRBJ2-3, with D perhaps matching TRBD2 (5 bases). Germline CDR1 SGHTA, CDR2 FQGTGA. The CDR3 covers 14 residues. Trimming left V 5 bases short and J 5 bases short, with 14 bases between. The DNA for the CDR3 is TGTGCCAGCAGCCAAGGGAGTGCGCAAGATACGCAGTATTTT. This translates into CASSQGSAQDTQYF.

This rearrangement joins TRBV7-8 to TRBJ2-1, with D possibly matching TRBD2 (6 bases). This CDR3 has 15 amino acids. Germline CDR1 and CDR2: SGHVS and FQNEAQ. V was clipped by 0 bases and J by 3 bases, with 9 bases between them. CDR3 region: CASSLAGTYYNEQFF. As DNA, the CDR3 is TGTGCCAGCAGCTTAGCCGGGACTTACTACAATGAGCAGTTCTTC. The full variable domain, in which reference TRBV7-8 and TRBJ2-1 provide the parts outside the CDR3, is GAGVSQSPRYKVAKRGQDVALRCDPISGHVSLFWYQQALGQGPEFLTYFQNEAQLDKSGLPSDRFFAERPEGSVSTLKIQRTQQEDSAVYLCASSLAGTYYNEQFFGPGTRLTVL.

This clonotype was seen only a few times. V and J are TRBV6-5 and TRBJ1-1, with TRBD1 as a possible D gene (5 bases). V was trimmed by 2 bases and J by 1 base, leaving 17 bases between them. Germline V lookup: CDR1 MNHEY, CDR2 SVGAGI. The CDR3 consists of 17 residues. The CDR3 is CASSYPPRGEGNTEAFF. CDR3 DNA sequence: TGTGCCAGCAGTTACCCACCCCGGGGGGAAGGGAACACTGAAGCTTTCTTT.

The V gene is TRBV18, the J gene TRBJ1-5, with a weak D call TRBD1 (6 bases). CDR1 is KGHSH and CDR2 is LQKENI in the germline V gene. The V and J ends lost 11 bases and 0 bases respectively, with 17 bases between them. The CDR3 is 15 residues long. The CDR3 nucleotides read TGTGCCTCCCGTAGATCAGGGGATAGCAATCAGCCCCAGCATTTT. Translated: CASRRSGDSNQPQHF.

The V and J genes are TRBV7-6 and TRBJ2-5; D remains unclear. CDR1 and CDR2 (germline): SGHVS, FNYEAQ. The CDR3 consists of 12 residues. Trimming removed 1 base from V and 14 bases from J, with 14 bases in between. CDR3 DNA sequence: TGTGCCAGCAGCTTAGGGCCTACAGCCCTCTACTTC. It yields the protein CASSLGPTALYF.